The following is a T cell receptor (beta chain) sequence with its context. Its antigen is not identified. V dropped 3 bases and J dropped 7; count of bases not matched to a gene: 11. This CDR3 spans 15 amino acids. The germline CDR1 and CDR2 sequences are LNHNV and YYDKDF (reference sequence). This specimen belongs to a study of CD8+CD57+ T cells in acquired aplastic anemia. Study-level background: Sorted cells (CD4+ and CD8+) yielded DNA amounts that averaged about 3.1 ug. Broader study findings: About 29 CD8+ CDR3 sequences occurred in both the patients and the controls.

CDR3 and TCR beta VDJ profiling relied on genomic DNA as the template. A single record per CDR3 protein comes from TCRdb applying MiXCR to the reads. The sample has hundreds of thousands of distinct CDR3 sequences; roughly half are singletons. This clonotype originated in a human donor with severe aplastic anemia or a healthy control (not recorded which). This chain links TRBV15 with TRBJ1-1; TRBD1 matches 7 bases. Sequencing was carried out using sorted CD4+, CD8+, or CD8+CD57+ T cells (not recorded which) from PBMCs. CDR3 protein: CATSSRPGTAYEAFF. DNA for the CDR3: TGTGCCACCAGCAGCAGACCCGGGACAGCTTATGAAGCTTTCTTT.